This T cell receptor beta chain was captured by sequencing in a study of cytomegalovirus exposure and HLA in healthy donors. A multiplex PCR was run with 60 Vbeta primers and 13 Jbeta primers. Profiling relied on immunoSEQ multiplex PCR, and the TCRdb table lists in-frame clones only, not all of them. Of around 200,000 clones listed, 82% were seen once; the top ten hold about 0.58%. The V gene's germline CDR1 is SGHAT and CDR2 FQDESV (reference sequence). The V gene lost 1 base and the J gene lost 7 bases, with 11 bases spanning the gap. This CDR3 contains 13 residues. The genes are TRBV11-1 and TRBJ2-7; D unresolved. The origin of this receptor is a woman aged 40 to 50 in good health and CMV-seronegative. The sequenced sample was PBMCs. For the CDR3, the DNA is TGTGCCAGCAGCTTAGACTCCCCTTATGAGCAGTACTTC. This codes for CASSLDSPYEQYF.